This TCR beta chain was retrieved from a study of post-analysis software for immune sequencing data. Findings and limits, study-wide: Controls had lower frequencies than patients of about 5 TRBV segments, which included TRBV5-6, TRBV5-1 and TRBV20-1.

Trimming shortened V by 0 bases and J by 4 bases, and 7 bases separated the two germline ends. Per germline, CDR1 GTSNPN and CDR2 SVGIG (reference sequence). This CDR3 has 12 residues. The TCR beta cDNA libraries carried unique molecular identifiers. TCRdb reprocessed the PCR reads with MiXCR, giving one entry per CDR3 protein. The sample contains roughly 600,000 distinct CDR3 sequences, roughly 45% of which appear only once. As for this clonotype: Antigen unknown.

V gene TRBV30 combines with J gene TRBJ2-7; unclear D gene. This TCR came from a girl aged 5-17 years with multiple sclerosis. The sequenced material came from blood. DNA for the CDR3: TGTGCCTGGAGTGTACATGGGTACGAGCAGTACTTC. It specifies CAWSVHGYEQYF.